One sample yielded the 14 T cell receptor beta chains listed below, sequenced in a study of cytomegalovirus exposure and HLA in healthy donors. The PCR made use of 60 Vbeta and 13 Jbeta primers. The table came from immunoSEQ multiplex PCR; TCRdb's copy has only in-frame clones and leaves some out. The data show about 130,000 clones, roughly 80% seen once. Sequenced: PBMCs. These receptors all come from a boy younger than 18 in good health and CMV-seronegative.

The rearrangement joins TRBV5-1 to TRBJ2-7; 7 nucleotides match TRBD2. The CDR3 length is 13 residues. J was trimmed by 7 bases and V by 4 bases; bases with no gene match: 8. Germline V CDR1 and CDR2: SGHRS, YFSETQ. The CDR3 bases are TGCGCCAGCAGCGACCTAGCGGCACGGGAGCAGTACTTC. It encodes CASSDLAAREQYF.

The CDR3: CAWTPGTGEEKLFF. In DNA form, the CDR3 reads TGTGCCTGGACTCCGGGGACAGGGGAGGAAAAACTGTTTTTT. The chain joins TRBV30 to TRBJ1-4, with 10 bases fitting TRBD1. J was trimmed by 8 bases and V by 4 bases; bases with no gene match: 7. Germline V gene lookup returns CDR1 GTSNPN and CDR2 SVGIG (reference sequence). This CDR3 is 14 amino acids long.

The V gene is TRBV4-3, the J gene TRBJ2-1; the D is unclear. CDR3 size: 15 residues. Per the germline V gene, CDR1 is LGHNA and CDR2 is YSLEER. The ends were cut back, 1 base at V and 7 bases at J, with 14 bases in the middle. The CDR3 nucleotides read TGCGCCAGCAGCCAAGTAGAGGAAGGCTGGAATGAGCAGTTCTTC. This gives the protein CASSQVEEGWNEQFF.

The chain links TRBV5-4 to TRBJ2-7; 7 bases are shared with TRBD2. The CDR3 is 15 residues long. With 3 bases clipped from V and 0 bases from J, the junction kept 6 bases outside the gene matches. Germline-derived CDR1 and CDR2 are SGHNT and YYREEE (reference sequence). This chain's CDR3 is CASSSWTRDSYEQYF. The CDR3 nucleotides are TGTGCCAGCAGCTCCTGGACTAGGGACTCCTACGAGCAGTACTTC.

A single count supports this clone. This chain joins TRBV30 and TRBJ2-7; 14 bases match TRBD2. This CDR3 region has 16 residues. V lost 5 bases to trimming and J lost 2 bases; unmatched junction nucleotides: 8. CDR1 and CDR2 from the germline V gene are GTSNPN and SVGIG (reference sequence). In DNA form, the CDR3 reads TGTGCCTGGGGACTAGCGGGAGGCCATGGGGCCTACGAGCAGTACTTC. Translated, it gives CAWGLAGGHGAYEQYF. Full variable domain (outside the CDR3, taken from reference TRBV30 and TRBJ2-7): SQTIHQWPATLVQPVGSPLSLECTVEGTSNPNLYWYRQAAGRGLQLLFYSVGIGQISSEVPQNLSASRPQDRQFILSSKKLLLSDSGFYLCAWGLAGGHGAYEQYFGPGTRLTVT.

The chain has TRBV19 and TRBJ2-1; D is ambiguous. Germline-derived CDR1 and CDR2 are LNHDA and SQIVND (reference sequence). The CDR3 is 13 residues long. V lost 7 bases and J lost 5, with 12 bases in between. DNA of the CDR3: TGTGCCAGTAAACCACAGAATAACAATGAGCAGTTCTTC. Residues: CASKPQNNNEQFF.

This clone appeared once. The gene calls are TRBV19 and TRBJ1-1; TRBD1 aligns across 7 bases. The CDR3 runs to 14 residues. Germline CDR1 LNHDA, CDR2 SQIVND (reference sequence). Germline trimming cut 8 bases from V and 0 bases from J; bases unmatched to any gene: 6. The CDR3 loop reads CASGTGVMNTEAFF. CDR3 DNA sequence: TGTGCCAGTGGAACAGGGGTCATGAACACTGAAGCTTTCTTT.

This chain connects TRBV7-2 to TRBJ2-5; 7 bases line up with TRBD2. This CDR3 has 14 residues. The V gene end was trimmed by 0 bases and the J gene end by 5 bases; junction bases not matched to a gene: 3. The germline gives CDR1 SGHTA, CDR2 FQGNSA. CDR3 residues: CASSLASGIETQYF. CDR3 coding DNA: TGTGCCAGCAGCTTAGCGAGCGGGATCGAGACCCAGTACTTC.

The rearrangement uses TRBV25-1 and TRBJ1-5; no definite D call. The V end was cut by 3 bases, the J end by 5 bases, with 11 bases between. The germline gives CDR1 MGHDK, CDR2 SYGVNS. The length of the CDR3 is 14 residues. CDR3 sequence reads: CASSDARADQPQHF. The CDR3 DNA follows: TGTGCCAGCAGTGACGCGAGGGCGGATCAGCCCCAGCATTTT.

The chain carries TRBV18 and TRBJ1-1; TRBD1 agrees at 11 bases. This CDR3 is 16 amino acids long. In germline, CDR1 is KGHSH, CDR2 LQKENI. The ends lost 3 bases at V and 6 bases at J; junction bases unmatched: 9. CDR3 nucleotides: TGTGCCAGCTCACCCCAGGACAGGGGGCGAGGTGCTGAAGCTTTCTTT. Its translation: CASSPQDRGRGAEAFF.

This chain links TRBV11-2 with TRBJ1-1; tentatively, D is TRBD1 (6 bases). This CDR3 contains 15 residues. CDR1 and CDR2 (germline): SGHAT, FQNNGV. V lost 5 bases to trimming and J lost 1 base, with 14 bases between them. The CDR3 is CASSDSGTPNTEAFF. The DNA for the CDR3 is TGTGCCAGCAGCGACTCTGGGACACCGAACACTGAAGCTTTCTTT.

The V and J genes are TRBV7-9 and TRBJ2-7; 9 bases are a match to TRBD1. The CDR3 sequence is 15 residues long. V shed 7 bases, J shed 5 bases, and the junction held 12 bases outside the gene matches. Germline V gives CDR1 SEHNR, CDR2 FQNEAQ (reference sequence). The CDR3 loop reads CASILDRGMTNEQYF. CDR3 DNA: TGTGCCAGCATCCTGGACAGGGGAATGACTAACGAGCAGTACTTC.

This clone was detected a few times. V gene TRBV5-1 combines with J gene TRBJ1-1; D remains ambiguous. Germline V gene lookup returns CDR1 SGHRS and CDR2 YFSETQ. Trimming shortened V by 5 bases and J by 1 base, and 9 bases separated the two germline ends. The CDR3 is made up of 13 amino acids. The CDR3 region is CASSYDKNTEAFF. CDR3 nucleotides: TGCGCCAGCAGTTACGACAAGAACACTGAAGCTTTCTTT.

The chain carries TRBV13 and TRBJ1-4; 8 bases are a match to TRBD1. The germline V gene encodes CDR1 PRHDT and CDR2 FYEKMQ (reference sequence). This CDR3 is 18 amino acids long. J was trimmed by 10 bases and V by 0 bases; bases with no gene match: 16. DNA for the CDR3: TGTGCCAGCAGCTTAGGCCCTCAGGGGGCGGGGGAGACCGGAAAACTGTTTTTT. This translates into CASSLGPQGAGETGKLFF.